This T cell receptor beta chain stems from a study of cytomegalovirus exposure and HLA in healthy donors. Study in general: Researchers previously reported finding 90 million to 130 million unique TCR beta sequences from roughly 170 million T cells. Study-wide points: What was likely a sequencing artifact was a cluster of highly shared sequence variants. Association with HLA alleles at 0.05 false discovery rate was found for some 18,000 TCR beta sequences in a later analysis.

On this clone itself: What it recognizes is unknown.

With 60 Vbeta and 13 Jbeta primers, the PCR was carried out. Generated by immunoSEQ multiplex PCR, the TCRdb table keeps only in-frame clones and is missing some. The sample has approximately 79,000 clones; 60% to 85% are singletons. The sample taken for sequencing was PBMCs. This receptor was taken from a male donor in good health and CMV-seropositive.

The CDR3 nucleotides read TGTGCCAGCAGGTGGAGGGGCAATCAGCCCCAGCATTTT. This sequence encodes CASRWRGNQPQHF. The J gene is TRBJ1-5, the V gene TRBV21-1. TRBV21-1 is given as a pseudogene. CDR3 length: 13 residues.